The clone carrying this TCR beta chain has more than one count but fewer than ten. Trimming removed 1 base from V and 6 bases from J, with 9 bases in between. CDR1 is SGHAT and CDR2 is FQNNGV in the germline V gene. The CDR3 has 13 residues. The authors' processing: Amplification from reference gene primers served as the basis for estimated nucleated cell counts. Data came from immunoSEQ multiplex PCR; TCRdb stores just in-frame clones and leaves some out. The DNA gave D and trimming, while V, J and clone size come from that table. The sample contains 250,000 to 350,000 clones, about 81% of which appear only once. This sample is part of a study of blood T cell repertoires in COVID-19. Study as a whole: The United States, Italy and Spain were the sources of the acute and convalescent COVID-19 samples. In each case, the material was cDNA or gDNA derived from T cells, B-cell-depleted T cells, or PBMCs.

The V call is TRBV11-2, the J call TRBJ1-2, with D possibly TRBD1 on 5 matching bases. Sequencing was performed on peripheral blood. This clonotype was obtained from a human donor with COVID-19, enrolled during active disease. The donor label of this sample is uncertain. Here the CDR3 reads CASSLAGPDGYTF. CDR3 in DNA: TGTGCCAGCAGCTTAGCAGGGCCGGATGGCTACACCTTC.